The T cell receptor beta chain under discussion was sequenced for a study of cytomegalovirus exposure and HLA in healthy donors. Study-level background: The same platform as the approximately 700 first-cohort repertoires was used for the 90 to 150 validation repertoires, a later analysis reported.

This clone has just one count. Sequencing was performed with immunoSEQ multiplex PCR; in TCRdb, only in-frame clones are kept and a portion is missing. Of 90,000 to 130,000 clones listed, roughly 90% are singletons. The CDR3 has 13 amino acids. The V gene's germline CDR1 is SNHLY and CDR2 FYNNEI. V was cut by 6 bases and J by 2 bases, with 10 bases left in between. Sequenced material: PBMCs. V and J are TRBV2 and TRBJ1-2, with D uncertain. This TCR was sampled from a woman under 30 in good health and CMV-seronegative. The CDR3 region is CASSLEKNYGYTF. The CDR3 DNA sequence: TGTGCCAGCAGCCTAGAAAAGAACTATGGCTACACCTTC.